The rows below give T cell receptor beta chains drawn from one sample of a study of cytomegalovirus exposure and HLA in healthy donors. Data came from immunoSEQ multiplex PCR; TCRdb stores just in-frame clones and leaves some out. The listing contains about 78,000 clones. The sequencing input was PBMCs. These receptors originate from a female donor in good health and CMV-seropositive. Both conserved end residues are part of each CDR3. Fields, in order: J gene, D gene, V gene, CDR3 DNA, CDR3 protein. The D gene is left open where the match is weak.

J: TRBJ2-3
D: -
V: TRBV5-4
DNA: TGTGCCAGCAGCGGGGACTTCGGGGTGGATACGCAGTATTTT
CDR3: CASSGDFGVDTQYF

J: TRBJ2-5
D: TRBD1
V: TRBV7-2
DNA: TGTGCCAGCAGCTTAGCTCCGGGACAGTGGGAGACCCAGTACTTC
CDR3: CASSLAPGQWETQYF

J: TRBJ2-3
D: -
V: TRBV7-9
DNA: TGTGCCAGCAGCCCTCAAGCGGGCACAGATACGCAGTATTTT
CDR3: CASSPQAGTDTQYF

J: TRBJ1-4
D: TRBD1
V: TRBV5-4
DNA: TGTGCCAGCAGCTTATCCGGGACAGCAAATGAAAAACTGTTTTTT
CDR3: CASSLSGTANEKLFF

J: TRBJ2-7
D: TRBD1
V: TRBV19
DNA: TGTGCCAGTGCGGGACAGGGGGCGTATGAGCAGTACTTC
CDR3: CASAGQGAYEQYF

J: TRBJ1-5
D: -
V: TRBV29-1
DNA: TGCAGCGTGGGAGGGGCAAATCAGCCCCAGCATTTT
CDR3: CSVGGANQPQHF

J: TRBJ2-7
D: TRBD2
V: TRBV9
DNA: TGTGCCAGCAGTGGACTAGCGGGAGACTCCGAGCAGTACTTC
CDR3: CASSGLAGDSEQYF

J: TRBJ1-5
D: -
V: TRBV19
DNA: TGTGCCAGTAGAGGGGACTTGAGCAATCAGCCCCAGCATTTT
CDR3: CASRGDLSNQPQHF

J: TRBJ2-7
D: -
V: TRBV14
DNA: TGTGCCAGCAGCTTCCAGGGGGGCGGCGAGCAGTACTTC
CDR3: CASSFQGGGEQYF

J: TRBJ2-7
D: -
V: TRBV18
DNA: TGTGCCAGCTCACCGGGTCAGGTCGACGAGCAGTACTTC
CDR3: CASSPGQVDEQYF

J: TRBJ2-3
D: TRBD2
V: TRBV7-2
DNA: TGTGCCAGCAGCTTAATGCTAGCGGGGGGGCAAGATACGCAGTATTTT
CDR3: CASSLMLAGGQDTQYF

J: TRBJ1-1
D: -
V: TRBV29-1
DNA: TGCAGCGTTGAAAGGGGCCGGTCCTGGGAAGCTTTCTTT
CDR3: CSVERGRSWEAFF

J: TRBJ2-7
D: -
V: TRBV11-2
DNA: TGTGCCAGCAGCTTACTACAGGGTAGGAGCCACGAGCAGTACTTC
CDR3: CASSLLQGRSHEQYF

J: TRBJ2-1
D: TRBD1
V: TRBV11-2
DNA: TGTGCCAGCAGCTGGGAGAGGACAGGGGGTGGGAAGCAGTTCTTC
CDR3: CASSWERTGGGKQFF

J: TRBJ2-7
D: -
V: TRBV6-5
DNA: TGTGCCAGCAGTTACTCGGGCAGGGGCTACGAGCAGTACTTC
CDR3: CASSYSGRGYEQYF

J: TRBJ2-1
D: -
V: TRBV4-3
DNA: TGCGCCAGCAGCCAGATAGCGGCAGCTCATGAGCAGTTCTTC
CDR3: CASSQIAAAHEQFF

J: TRBJ1-1
D: -
V: TRBV4-3
DNA: TGCGCCAGCAGCCAACGGAGGGCAGTCGGTGAAGCTTTCTTT
CDR3: CASSQRRAVGEAFF